This passage covers 2 T cell receptor beta chains from one sample sequenced in a study of T cell responses to AZD1222 COVID-19 vaccine. Here immunoSEQ multiplex PCR was the method, and the copy in TCRdb shows in-frame clones only, minus some. The table includes about 120,000 clones, approximately 90% detected once. Material: peripheral blood, obtained on day 0 of AZD1222 vaccination. The receptor source for this set is an adult in good health.

The genes are TRBV7-9 and TRBJ1-2; perhaps TRBD1 as D (6 bases). This CDR3 comprises 14 residues. Germline V gene lookup returns CDR1 SEHNR and CDR2 FQNEAQ (reference sequence). V was shortened by 3 bases and J by 0 bases, with 8 bases between the two germline ends. For the CDR3, the DNA is TGTGCCAGCAGCTTGTGGACAGCTAACTATGGCTACACCTTC. Translated: CASSLWTANYGYTF. The full variable domain, its missing parts supplied by reference TRBV7-9 and TRBJ1-2, is DTGVSQNPRHKITKRGQNVTFRCDPISEHNRLYWYRQTLGQGPEFLTYFQNEAQLEKSRLLSDRFSAERPKGSFSTLEIQRTEQGDSAMYLCASSLWTANYGYTFGSGTRLTVV.

A remark on this clone: The sample contains more than one DNA sequence encoding this CDR3. The V call is TRBV7-9, the J call TRBJ1-1; D not certain. Germline CDR1 SEHNR, CDR2 FQNEAQ (reference sequence). The CDR3 is made up of 12 amino acids. V was clipped by 1 base and J by 5 bases, with 5 bases between them. In DNA form, the CDR3 reads TGTGCCAGCAGCTTAGGGGTGACTGAAGCTTTCTTT. Translated: CASSLGVTEAFF.